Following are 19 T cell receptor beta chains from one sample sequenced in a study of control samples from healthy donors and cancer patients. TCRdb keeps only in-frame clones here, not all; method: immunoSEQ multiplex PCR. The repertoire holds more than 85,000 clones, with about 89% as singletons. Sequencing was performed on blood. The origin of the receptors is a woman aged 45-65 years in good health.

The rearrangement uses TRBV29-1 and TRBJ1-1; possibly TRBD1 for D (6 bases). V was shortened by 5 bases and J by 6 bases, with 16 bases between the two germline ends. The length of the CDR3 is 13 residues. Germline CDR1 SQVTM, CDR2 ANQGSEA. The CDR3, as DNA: TGCAGCGTTAAACGTCACAGGGAACCTGAAGCTTTCTTT. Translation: CSVKRHREPEAFF.

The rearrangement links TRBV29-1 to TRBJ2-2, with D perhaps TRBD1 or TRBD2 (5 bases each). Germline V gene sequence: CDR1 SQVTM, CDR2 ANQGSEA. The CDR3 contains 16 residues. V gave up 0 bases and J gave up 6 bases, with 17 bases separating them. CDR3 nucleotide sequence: TGCAGCGTTGAAGACGCGGGCAGGGAAAATCCCGGGGAGCTGTTTTTT. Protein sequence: CSVEDAGRENPGELFF.

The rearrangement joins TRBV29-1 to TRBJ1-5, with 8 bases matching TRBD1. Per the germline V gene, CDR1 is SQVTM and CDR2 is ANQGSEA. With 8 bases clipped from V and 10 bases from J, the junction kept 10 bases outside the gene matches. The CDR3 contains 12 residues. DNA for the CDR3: TGCAGCACCTGGACAGGGTGGGGACCCCAGCATTTT. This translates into CSTWTGWGPQHF.

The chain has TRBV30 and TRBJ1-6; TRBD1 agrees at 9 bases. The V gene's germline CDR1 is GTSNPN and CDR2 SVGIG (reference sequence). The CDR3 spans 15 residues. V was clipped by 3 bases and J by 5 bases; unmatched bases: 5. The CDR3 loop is CAWRYRGRDNSPLHF. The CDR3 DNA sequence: TGTGCCTGGAGATACAGGGGGCGGGATAATTCACCCCTCCACTTT.

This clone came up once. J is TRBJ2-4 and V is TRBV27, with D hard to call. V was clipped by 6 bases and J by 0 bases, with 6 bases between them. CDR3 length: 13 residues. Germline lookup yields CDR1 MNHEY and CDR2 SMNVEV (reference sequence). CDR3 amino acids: CASRDLAKNIQYF. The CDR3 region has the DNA TGTGCCAGCAGGGATCTAGCCAAAAACATTCAGTACTTC.

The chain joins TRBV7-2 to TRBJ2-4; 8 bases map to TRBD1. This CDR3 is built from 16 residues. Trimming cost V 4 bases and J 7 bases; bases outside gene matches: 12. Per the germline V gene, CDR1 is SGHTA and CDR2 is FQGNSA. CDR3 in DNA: TGTGCCAGCAGCTCTCTCCCAGGGGGCGCTAGGAACATTCAGTACTTC. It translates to CASSSLPGGARNIQYF.

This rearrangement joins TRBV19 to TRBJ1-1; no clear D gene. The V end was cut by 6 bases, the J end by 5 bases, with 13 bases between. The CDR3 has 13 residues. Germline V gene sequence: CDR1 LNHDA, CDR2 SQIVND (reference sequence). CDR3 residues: CASSLNIRTEAFF. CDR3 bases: TGTGCCAGTAGCCTCAACATCCGAACTGAAGCTTTCTTT.

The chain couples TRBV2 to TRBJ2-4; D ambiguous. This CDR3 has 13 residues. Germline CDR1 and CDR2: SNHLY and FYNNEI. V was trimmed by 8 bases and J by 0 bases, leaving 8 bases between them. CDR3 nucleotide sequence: TGTGCCAGCCTGGGCTTAGCCAAAAACATTCAGTACTTC. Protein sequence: CASLGLAKNIQYF.

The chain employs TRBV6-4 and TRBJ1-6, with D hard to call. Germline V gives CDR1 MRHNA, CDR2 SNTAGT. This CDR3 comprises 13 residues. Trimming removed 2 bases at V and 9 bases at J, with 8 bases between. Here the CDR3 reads CASSDTRASPLHF. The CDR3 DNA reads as TGTGCCAGCAGTGACACGAGGGCTTCACCCCTCCACTTT.

The CDR3 region is CASSSWEGSYNEQFF. The CDR3 DNA reads as TGTGCCAGCAGCTCTTGGGAGGGGAGCTACAATGAGCAGTTCTTC. This chain uses TRBV7-6 with TRBJ2-1; 7 bases fit TRBD2. Trimming took 4 bases from V and 3 from J; bases not matched to a gene: 6. The CDR3 totals 15 residues. Germline CDR1 reads SGHVS; CDR2 reads FNYEAQ.

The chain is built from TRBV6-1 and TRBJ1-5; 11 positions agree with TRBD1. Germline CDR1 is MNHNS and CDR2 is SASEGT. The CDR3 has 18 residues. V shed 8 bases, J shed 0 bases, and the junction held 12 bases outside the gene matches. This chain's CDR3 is CASREGTGGFYSNQPQHF. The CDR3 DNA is TGTGCCAGCCGGGAAGGGACAGGGGGATTCTATAGCAATCAGCCCCAGCATTTT.

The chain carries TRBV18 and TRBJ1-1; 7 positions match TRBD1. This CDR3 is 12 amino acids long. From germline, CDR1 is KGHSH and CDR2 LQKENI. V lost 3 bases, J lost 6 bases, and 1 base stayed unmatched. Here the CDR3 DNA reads TGTGCCAGCTCACCCGACAGGGCTGAAGCTTTCTTT. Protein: CASSPDRAEAFF.

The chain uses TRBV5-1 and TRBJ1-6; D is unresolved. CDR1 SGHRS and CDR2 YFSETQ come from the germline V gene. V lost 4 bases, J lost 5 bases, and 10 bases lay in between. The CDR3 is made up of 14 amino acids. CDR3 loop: CASSTDGNNSPLHF. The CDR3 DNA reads TGCGCCAGCAGCACGGACGGTAATAATTCACCCCTCCACTTT.

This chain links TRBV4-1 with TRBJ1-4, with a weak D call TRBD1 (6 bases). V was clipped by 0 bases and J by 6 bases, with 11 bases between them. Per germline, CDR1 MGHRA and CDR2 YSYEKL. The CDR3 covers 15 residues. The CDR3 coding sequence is TGCGCCAGCAGCCAAGATCTTCAGGGGTATGAAAAACTGTTTTTT. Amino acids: CASSQDLQGYEKLFF.

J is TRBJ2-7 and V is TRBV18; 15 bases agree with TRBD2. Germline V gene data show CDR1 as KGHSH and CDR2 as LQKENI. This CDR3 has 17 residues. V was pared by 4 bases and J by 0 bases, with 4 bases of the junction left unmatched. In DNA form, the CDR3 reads TGTGCCAGCTCACGGGGGACTAGCGGGAGGAGCTCCTACGAGCAGTACGTC. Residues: CASSRGTSGRSSYEQYV.

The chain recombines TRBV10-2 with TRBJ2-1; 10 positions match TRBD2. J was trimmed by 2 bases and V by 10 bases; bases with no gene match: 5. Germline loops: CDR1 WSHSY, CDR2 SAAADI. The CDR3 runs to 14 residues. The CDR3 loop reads CAISGGVPYNEQFF. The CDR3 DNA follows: TGCGCCATCAGCGGGGGGGTCCCCTACAATGAGCAGTTCTTC.

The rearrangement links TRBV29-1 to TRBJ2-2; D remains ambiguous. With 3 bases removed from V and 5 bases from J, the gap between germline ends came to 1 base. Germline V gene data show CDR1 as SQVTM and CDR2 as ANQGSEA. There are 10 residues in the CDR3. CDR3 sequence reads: CSVDTGELFF. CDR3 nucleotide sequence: TGCAGCGTTGATACCGGGGAGCTGTTTTTT.

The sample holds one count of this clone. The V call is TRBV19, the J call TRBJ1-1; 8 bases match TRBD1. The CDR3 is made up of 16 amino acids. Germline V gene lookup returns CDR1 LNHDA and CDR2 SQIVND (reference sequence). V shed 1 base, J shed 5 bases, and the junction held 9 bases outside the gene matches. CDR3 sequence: CASSIVTTGVKTEAFF. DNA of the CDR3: TGTGCCAGTAGTATAGTTACGACAGGGGTTAAGACTGAAGCTTTCTTT.

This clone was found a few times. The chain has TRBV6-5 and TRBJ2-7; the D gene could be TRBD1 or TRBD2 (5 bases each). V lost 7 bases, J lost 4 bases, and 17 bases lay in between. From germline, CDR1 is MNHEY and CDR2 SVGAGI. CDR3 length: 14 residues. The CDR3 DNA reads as TGTGCCAGCAAAACCGGGACGGGGAGATACGAGCAGTACTTC. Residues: CASKTGTGRYEQYF.